Given below is one T cell receptor (beta chain) in context. The target of this receptor is not known. No clone much larger than this one lies a single base away; base qualities are absent. The sample originates from a study of cytomegalovirus exposure and HLA in healthy donors (dated by TCRdb to 2016 to 2017). Study-wide context: In an earlier analysis of under 600 of the donors, approximately 260 Gb of sequence data and some 100 million unique TCR beta sequences from 150 million to 200 million T cells were reported. Donor age, sex, ethnicity and CMV serostatus were collected together with the repertoire data. An early release covering roughly 580 HLA-typed donors comprised roughly 300 gigabases of sequencing data and tens of millions of unique TCR sequences. A separate validation cohort of some 130 different subjects was used in addition to the approximately 640-subject first cohort. Across around 400 genotyped donors of the cohort, an average of 235,054 unique TCR beta nucleotide sequences per donor were sequenced, and roughly 20% of those sequences were non-productive. To predict cytomegalovirus infection status, the study brought together high-throughput TCR immunosequencing, statistical association of individual TCRs with disease status, and machine learning. The aim of the study was to test whether cataloging public T cell receptors could identify signatures of past pathogen exposure. The T cell repertoires of roughly 660 subjects were profiled by immunosequencing and related to cytomegalovirus serostatus. In an earlier analysis of over 550 of the donors, high-throughput TCR beta sequencing was used to judge whether each TCR beta V gene segment behaved as functional or pseudogenic. To study patterns of TCR occurrence, a later analysis re-analyzed previously published TCR beta repertoires from several hundred donors and added high-resolution HLA genotyping. HLA typing covered class I and class II loci at four-digit resolution. All discovery cohort repertoires had been generated using a single sequencing platform. The number of donors typed differed by locus, with 629-630 for A, B, C, DRB1 and DQB1, around 560 for DQA1, under 610 for DPA1, and under 490 for DPB1. Of the approximately 400 genotyped donors, less than 90% were placed in the genetic ancestry cluster associated with self-reported Caucasian donors. In a later genetic analysis, genome-wide SNP genotypes for about three fifths of the roughly 670 donors were used, and that subset was treated as a discovery cohort. Five DR-DQ haplotypes were handled as single units for association and clustering, since linkage in the cohort was strong. In the later analysis, no new phenotypic data were used to find candidate immune exposures; instead, reliance was placed on TCR beta sequences and their occurrence across donors. Results the study describes overall, beyond this receptor: The earlier analysis of about 600 of the donors excluded about 16 rarely observed V segments, including chromosome 9 orphons, because counts were too low. HLA typing was unavailable for some donors at each locus, so association tests used only the typed subset. Presence/absence analyses assumed roughly uniform sequencing depth across donors, an assumption that may not hold. An association between a missense DCLRE1C variant and V-gene and J-gene trimming of TCR beta chains was found in a later genetic analysis and replicated in an independent cohort. In a later analysis, several top co-occurrence clusters were reported to appear linked to parvovirus B19, influenza, CMV and Epstein-Barr virus. Cytomegalovirus status was reported to be diagnosed by the classifier with high specificity and sensitivity in both the original and validation cohorts. Strong co-occurrence of HLA alleles, especially DR and DQ, made assigning TCR associations to individual alleles difficult. A few of the identified cytomegalovirus-associated TCR beta chains were confirmed in vitro to be specific for cytomegalovirus antigens. Broadly in line with IMGT annotations, most TCR beta V segments showed up in productive rearrangements about 87% or about 30% of the time in an earlier analysis of approximately 600 of the donors. Most TCR sequences were observed very rarely across donors, whereas some public TCRs were present in many individuals. A later analysis found that most CMV-associated TCR beta chains appeared HLA-restricted, with HLA associations seemingly driven largely by CMV exposure. A later analysis associated some 17,000 TCR beta sequences with specific HLA alleles at a false discovery rate of 0.05. A further reported finding was that TCR beta sequences accurately predicted the HLA-A and HLA-B alleles for most subjects in the first cohort. The study listed 150 to 200 TCR beta chains as associated with cytomegalovirus. The authors suggested that the approach could potentially be extended to other disease states and immunological phenotypes. In a later analysis, the rate of TCR association differed among HLA loci, with DRB1 alleles having the most associated TCRs and HLA-C alleles having the fewest. Immune exposure information for the cohort was limited to CMV serostatus. A group of highly shared sequence variants was considered likely to be a technical artifact of the sequencing pipeline. Correlated functional status among segregating V segments might reflect linkage disequilibrium, but an unknown experimental factor could not be ruled out. Compared with equally common non-associated chains, HLA-associated TCR beta chains in a later analysis were more clonally expanded and had lower generation probabilities. The cohort was sequenced for TCR beta chains only, and without alpha or paired-chain data the features that could be detected were limited. According to a later genetic analysis, donors in an Asian-associated ancestry cluster had fewer N-insertions in productive TCRs than the approximately 650-donor mean.

The cohort comprised hundreds of healthy bone marrow donors. At the time of sampling, every cohort member was nominally healthy, though immune exposures that went unrecorded were likely present. The donor was CMV seropositive and was included in the group of approximately 300 seropositive cohort members. A peripheral blood sample was provided by each donor, and peripheral blood mononuclear cells were used for TCR beta sequencing. Genomic DNA extraction from the blood cell samples was performed with the Qiagen DNeasy Blood Extraction Kit. Libraries were built with the immunoSEQ multiplex PCR assay. For the multiplex PCR, a mixture combining 60 forward primers for TCR Vbeta segments and 13 reverse primers for TCR Jbeta segments was used. A multiplex PCR assay on genomic DNA amplified the CDR3 region of rearranged TCR beta genes. Amplified TCR beta libraries were sequenced as 87-base-pair reads on the Illumina HiSeq System. The original pipeline was this. A later analysis tallied tens of millions of unique TCR beta chains across the 700 or so repertoires, and some 12 million of those chains were shared by two or more donors. To remove PCR and sequencing errors, raw reads were error-corrected and collapsed into unique sequences using a nearest-neighbor algorithm that merged closely related sequences. To assign V, D and J gene segments, CDR3 sequences were aligned to IMGT reference sequences. For a sequence to be retained, a match of at least six nucleotides to both a V gene segment and a J gene segment was required. Rearrangements were classified as productive when the CDR3 lacked stop codons and remained in frame with V and J, and all other rearrangements were classified as non-productive. Following IMGT convention, CDR3 was defined as the stretch from the second conserved V-encoded cysteine to the conserved J-encoded phenylalanine. In an earlier analysis of around 540 of the donors, sequences lacking an unambiguous match to a single V gene segment were excluded. An earlier analysis of roughly 590 of the donors called V segments functional above 56.7% productive rearrangements and segregating when the between-donor standard deviation exceeded 5%. A statistical classification framework was built to diagnose cytomegalovirus status from the catalog of TCR beta chain sequences. In a later analysis, V and J genes were assigned by comparing TCR nucleotide sequences against IMGT/GENE-DB human TR gene sequences. The TCRdist pipeline was used in a later analysis to assign CDR3 sequences and most-parsimonious VDJ recombination scenarios. A later analysis defined each TCR beta chain by its CDR3 amino acid sequence plus V-gene family, and excluded reads lacking a unique V-gene family. In a later analysis, approximately 640 highly shared, low-generation-probability nucleotide sequences were removed to address suspected cross-contamination and a sequencing artifact. In a later analysis, a clonal expansion index for each public chain was calculated from normalized within-repertoire ranks of inferred template counts. Generation probabilities in a later analysis came from a VDJ recombination model fitted to out-of-frame rearrangements, and those results were checked against IGoR. Hypergeometric tests were used in a later analysis to score TCR-TCR, TCR-HLA and TCR-CMV co-occurrence, with a repertoire-size bias correction applied to the TCR pairs. To estimate false discovery rates, a later analysis permuted the HLA or CMV assignments 20 times. In a later analysis, co-occurring TCRs were grouped using DBSCAN, with TCRdist sequence similarity added in when clustering inside HLA-allele-positive subsets. Repertoires with fewer than 30,000 or more than 120,000 public chains, plus five repertoires with anomalous nucleotide sharing, were excluded from co-occurrence clustering. TCRdb carries this immuneACCESS record with in-frame sequences only. Its versions omit some clonotypes, under half of them owing to an unresolved V gene in the studies checked, with the rest unexplained. V and J calls and clone size follow that table, whereas D and trimming were derived from the DNA. The sample contains 210,000 or so clones, 77% of them found a single time. Less than 3.5% of the sample goes to the ten largest clones.

The TCR sequence derives from a woman aged 55-75 years in good health and CMV-seropositive. Sequenced input: PBMCs.

This receptor has the CDR3 CASSLALTDQPQHF. The DNA sequence is given as TGTGCCAGCAGCTTGGCGTTAACGGATCAGCCCCAGCATTTT. The V gene is TRBV5-6 and the J gene is TRBJ1-5; the D gene identity is not certain. Relative to germline, V is 0 bases shorter and J is 5 bases shorter, with 9 bases between their ends. CDR1 and CDR2 (SGHDT, YYEEEE) derive from the germline V gene. Reading from cysteine to phenylalanine, the CDR3 counts 14 amino acids. CDR3 DNA only is kept here, 42 bases in frame from base 1.